The 20 T cell receptor beta chains given below trace back to one sample, sequenced in a study of T cells after yellow fever vaccination. TCRdb independently ran MiXCR on the 5' RACE reads; one entry per CDR3 protein. This table holds 250,000 to 350,000 distinct CDR3 sequences, around 4.3% found once. The sequences come from PBMCs, collected 15 days after the yellow fever booster vaccination. These receptors all come from a man between 18 and 35 years old who received the YFV17D yellow fever vaccine.

This clonotype showed up just a few times. The V gene is TRBV7-2, the J gene TRBJ1-2; D remains ambiguous. With 3 bases removed from V and 0 bases from J, the gap between germline ends came to 20 bases. The CDR3 extends over 18 amino acids. Germline assignment: CDR1 SGHTA and CDR2 FQGNSA. CDR3 amino acids: CASSFLGGSHTANYGYTF. The DNA for the CDR3 is TGTGCCAGCAGCTTCTTAGGTGGATCCCATACAGCTAACTATGGCTACACCTTC.

This clonotype was detected only a few times. This chain connects TRBV19 to TRBJ1-5; 12 bases are a match to TRBD1. The germline CDR1 and CDR2 sequences are LNHDA and SQIVND (reference sequence). The CDR3 length is 14 residues. V shed 5 bases, J shed 8 bases, and the junction held 4 bases outside the gene matches. The CDR3 DNA follows: TGTGCCAGTAGTCTCGGGACAGGGGGCGAGCCCCAGCATTTT. Amino acids: CASSLGTGGEPQHF. The variable domain in full, completed from reference TRBV19 and TRBJ1-5, reads DGGITQSPKYLFRKEGQNVTLSCEQNLNHDAMYWYRQDPGQGLRLIYYSQIVNDFQKGDIAEGYSVSREKKESFPLTVTSAQKNPTAFYLCASSLGTGGEPQHFGDGTRLSIL.

This clonotype was detected ten times or more. A much larger clone differs from this one at a single base, so this may be a read error. The CDR3 region is CASSLHSSYNEQFF. Here the CDR3 DNA reads TGCGCCAGCAGCTTGCACAGCTCCTACAATGAGCAGTTCTTC. The chain recombines TRBV5-1 with TRBJ2-1; no clear D. Germline CDR1 is SGHRS and CDR2 is YFSETQ. The V end lost 1 base, the J end lost 0 bases, and 5 bases lay between the germline ends. The CDR3 totals 14 residues.

This clonotype was seen only a few times. The rearrangement joins TRBV5-1 to TRBJ2-5, with unresolved D. Trimming stripped 0 bases from V and 1 base from J, with 7 bases between. Germline V gene lookup returns CDR1 SGHRS and CDR2 YFSETQ. The CDR3 consists of 14 residues. In DNA, the CDR3 is TGCGCCAGCAGCTTGGGGTCAACCCAAGAGACCCAGTACTTC. It yields the protein CASSLGSTQETQYF.

This clonotype was seen a few times. The chain uses TRBV21-1 and TRBJ2-5; no DNA check was done on the table's D call, TRBD1. TRBV21-1 is assigned pseudogene status. The CDR3 length is 13 residues. This CDR3 is CASIAGILETQYF. The CDR3 nucleotides are TGTGCCAGCATCGCAGGGATTTTGGAGACCCAGTACTTC.

This chain links TRBV7-8 with TRBJ2-1; no reliable D call. The CDR3 runs 12 residues. Germline assignment: CDR1 SGHVS and CDR2 FQNEAQ. With 0 bases removed from V and 9 bases from J, the gap between germline ends came to 6 bases. The CDR3 sequence is CASSLAGFEQFF. The DNA of the CDR3 is TGTGCCAGCAGCTTAGCCGGGTTTGAGCAGTTCTTC.

This clonotype has a count of ten or more. The chain links TRBV7-8 to TRBJ1-1; 9 positions match TRBD1. Per the germline V gene, CDR1 is SGHVS and CDR2 is FQNEAQ. The CDR3 consists of 14 residues. V shed 5 bases and J 4 bases; nucleotides not matched to a gene: 5. The CDR3 is CASSPMDRGTEAFF. The CDR3 bases are TGTGCCAGCAGCCCAATGGACAGGGGCACTGAAGCTTTCTTT.

This clonotype was seen ten or more times. The J gene is TRBJ2-4, the V gene TRBV7-8; tentative D call: TRBD1 (6 bases). The CDR3 is 16 residues long. Germline-derived CDR1 and CDR2 are SGHVS and FQNEAQ. V was shortened by 6 bases and J by 0 bases, with 15 bases between the two germline ends. The CDR3 DNA is TGTGCCAGCAGTTCCCAGGGGCGTCTAGCCAAAAACATTCAGTACTTC. It yields the protein CASSSQGRLAKNIQYF.

In its sample, this clonotype was seen many times. CDR3 DNA sequence: TGTGCCAGCAGGACATGGCGAATCGCCCGGGGCGCTGAAGCTTTCTTT. Its translation: CASRTWRIARGAEAFF. The V and J genes are TRBV6-5 and TRBJ1-1, with D possibly being TRBD1 (5 bases). Per germline, CDR1 MNHEY and CDR2 SVGAGI. The CDR3 spans 16 residues. Between the trimmed V and J ends, which lost 6 bases and 6 bases, there was a span of 23 bases.

The DNA for the CDR3 is TGCAGTGCTAGAGATCCCGGACAGTATAATTCACCCCTCCACTTT. This gives the protein CSARDPGQYNSPLHF. The V gene is TRBV20-1, the J gene TRBJ1-6; D is perhaps TRBD1 (6 bases). CDR3 length: 15 amino acids. The V gene's germline CDR1 is DFQATT and CDR2 SNEGSKA (reference sequence). V lost 0 bases and J 4 bases, leaving 10 bases between the germline ends.

This clonotype has just a few counts. This chain links TRBV11-2 with TRBJ2-7; D remains unclear. CDR1 and CDR2 from the germline V gene are SGHAT and FQNNGV. This CDR3 comprises 16 residues. V lost 0 bases and J lost 5, with 17 bases in between. The CDR3 here is CASSLDVPPAVHEQYF. The CDR3 nucleotides are TGTGCCAGCAGCTTAGATGTGCCCCCGGCGGTCCACGAGCAGTACTTC. Variable domain in full (rest from reference TRBV11-2 and TRBJ2-7): EAGVAQSPRYKIIEKRQSVAFWCNPISGHATLYWYQQILGQGPKLLIQFQNNGVVDDSQLPKDRFSAERLKGVDSTLKIQPAKLEDSAVYLCASSLDVPPAVHEQYFGPGTRLTVT.

This clonotype has only a few counts. CDR3 DNA: TGTGCCAGCAGCTTAGTGGGGCGCGGGGGGGCAGGATACAATGAGCAGTTCTTC. Encoded protein: CASSLVGRGGAGYNEQFF. The chain has TRBV7-2 and TRBJ2-1, with TRBD2 identical over 9 bases. CDR3 length equals 18 residues. After removal of 1 base from V and 4 bases from J, the junction contained 11 bases not matched to a gene. Germline V gives CDR1 SGHTA, CDR2 FQGNSA.

This clonotype was picked up many times. The J gene is TRBJ2-1, the V gene TRBV6-6; D could derive from TRBD1 or TRBD2 (5 bases each). V lost 6 bases to trimming and J lost 5 bases, with 14 bases between them. This CDR3 has 14 amino acids. CDR1 MNHNY and CDR2 SVGAGI come from the germline V gene (reference sequence). The CDR3 sequence is CASSRSRGHNEQFF. CDR3 DNA sequence: TGTGCCAGCAGCCGCTCGAGGGGTCACAATGAGCAGTTCTTC.

Only a few counts were recorded for this clonotype. The rearrangement uses TRBV5-5 and TRBJ2-7, with 9 bases lining up with TRBD1. This CDR3 spans 14 amino acids. The germline CDR1 and CDR2 sequences are SGHKS and YYEKEE (reference sequence). J lost 7 bases, V lost 4 bases, and 9 bases had no gene match. The CDR3 sequence is CASSPRDRVREQYV. CDR3 sequence (DNA): TGTGCCAGCAGCCCCCGGGACAGGGTAAGGGAGCAGTACGTC.

This clonotype has at least ten counts. The chain recombines TRBV20-1 with TRBJ2-7; D is uncertain. Germline V gene sequence: CDR1 DFQATT, CDR2 SNEGSKA (reference sequence). V shed 2 bases and J shed 1 base, with 9 bases lying between them. The CDR3 runs to 13 residues. Here the CDR3 reads CSARPRLSYEQYF. CDR3 nucleotide sequence: TGCAGTGCTAGACCTCGCTTGTCCTACGAGCAGTACTTC.

The chain carries TRBV2 and TRBJ2-4; 8 positions agree with TRBD2. Germline CDR1 reads SNHLY; CDR2 reads FYNNEI. J lost 9 bases, V lost 1 base, and 20 bases had no gene match. There are 19 residues in the CDR3. Here the CDR3 DNA reads TGTGCCAGCAGTGAAGTGTTGGGTGGTAGCGGGGACCAGTACGGCATTCAGTACTTC. Its translation: CASSEVLGGSGDQYGIQYF. The variable domain in full, with the rest retrieved from reference TRBV2 and TRBJ2-4, is EPEVTQTPSHQVTQMGQEVILRCVPISNHLYFYWYRQILGQKVEFLVSFYNNEISEKSEIFDDQFSVERPDGSNFTLKIRSTKLEDSAMYFCASSEVLGGSGDQYGIQYFGAGTRLSVL.

This clonotype was found many times. The rearrangement joins TRBV27 to TRBJ1-6, with 8 bases aligning to TRBD1. The junction had 7 bases not matched to a gene; V was cut back by 6 bases and J by 9 bases. CDR3 size: 14 residues. Germline assignment: CDR1 MNHEY and CDR2 SMNVEV (reference sequence). This CDR3 reads CASRSGGGGSPLHF. The CDR3 bases are TGTGCCAGCAGATCAGGGGGCGGGGGTTCACCCCTCCACTTT.

The rearrangement uses TRBV27 and TRBJ2-3; 10 positions match TRBD1. The J segment lost 5 bases and the V segment lost 3 bases, leaving 2 bases of the junction unmatched. The CDR3 contains 14 residues. In germline, CDR1 is MNHEY, CDR2 SMNVEV (reference sequence). For the CDR3, the DNA is TGTGCCAGCAGTTTGGGACAGGGGTTAGATACGCAGTATTTT. Encoded protein: CASSLGQGLDTQYF.

This clonotype was counted many times. The chain joins TRBV6-2 or TRBV6-3 to TRBJ2-7; D is uncertain. The CDR3 spans 13 residues. Germline loops: CDR1 MNHEY, CDR2 SVGEGT. Deletions cut 5 bases from V and 7 bases from J, with 15 bases between. This CDR3 reads CASSRTRIREQYV. The CDR3 DNA reads TGTGCCAGCAGTCGCACCAGGATCAGAGAGCAGTACGTC.

The table lists this clonotype with a few counts. The V gene is TRBV6-6, the J gene TRBJ2-7; D assignment may be TRBD1 or TRBD2 (6 bases each). V was clipped by 7 bases and J by 0 bases, with 16 bases between them. The CDR3 has 15 amino acids. CDR1 and CDR2 from the germline V gene are MNHNY and SVGAGI (reference sequence). CDR3 region: CASKSRGLSSYEQYV. CDR3 bases: TGTGCCAGCAAAAGTCGGGGGCTTAGCTCCTACGAGCAGTACGTC.